This record covers a single T cell receptor beta chain. Germline loops: CDR1 MNHEY, CDR2 SVGAGI. Trimming took 6 bases from V and 3 from J, leaving 13 bases between them. The CDR3 totals 14 residues. The sample is drawn from a study of neoadjuvant anti-PD-1 for oral cavity cancer. The repertoire was sequenced with immunoSEQ multiplex PCR; TCRdb's copy has only in-frame clones and lacks some. The data show about 68,000 clones, 85% seen once. Time point defined: after neoadjuvant nivolumab, at surgical resection. Blood cells were analyzed directly, without culture or expansion. This TCR was sampled from a person aged 40 to 85 with oral cavity squamous cell carcinoma. The chain employs TRBV6-5 and TRBJ2-3, with D perhaps TRBD2 (5 bases). The sequences come from PBMCs, collected after nivolumab (anti-PD-1) treatment. CDR3 in DNA: TGTGCCAGCAGGACGACTACCTTGACAGATACGCAGTATTTT. The encoded protein is CASRTTTLTDTQYF.